This TCR beta chain was recorded in a study of blood T cell repertoires in COVID-19. Background on the study: Researchers got acute and convalescent COVID-19 samples from the United States, Italy and Spain.

This clone was detected ten times or more. Across about two dozen US areas, participants ranged in age from about 18 to 100 years. Cohorts were determined from participant-reported clinical history. Symptom resolution, clearance, or two negative PCRs marked the recovered donors of Cohort 3. The method was immunoSEQ multiplex PCR; TCRdb's version includes in-frame clones alone and lacks a portion of them. The sample carries around 150,000 clones, 80% to 90% recorded once. The sample comprised PBMCs or T cells enriched from blood (not recorded which). This TCR was recovered from a man in his forties or fifties who had recovered from COVID-19.

The CDR3 bases are TGTGCCAGCAGGGCTGGGGGGGCCGGTAGGGAGACCCAGTACTTC. Its protein is CASRAGGAGRETQYF. The chain joins TRBV4-2 to TRBJ2-5; a weak D match, TRBD2 (7 bases). The germline V and J ends were trimmed by 6 bases and 5 bases, with 19 bases remaining between them. The germline CDR1 and CDR2 sequences are LGHNA and YNFKEQ. CDR3 length: 15 amino acids.